Listed below are T cell receptor beta chains from one sample, sequenced in a study of blood T cell repertoires in COVID-19. Produced via immunoSEQ multiplex PCR; TCRdb's table is partial and in-frame only. The data contain some 150,000 clones, over 75% of them singletons. Input material: peripheral blood. The source of these receptors is a man between 60 and 75 years old with active or convalescent COVID-19. The CDR3 runs from the conserved cysteine through the conserved F or W. The D gene is left open where the match is weak. The size field is filled for only some rows; it gives once, few, many or a size class.

-	15	TRBV28	-	TRBJ1-1	TGTGCCAGCAGGCCTCAGCGGGGGTCGAACACTGAAGCTTTCTTT	CASRPQRGSNTEAFF
-	17	TRBV7-2	-	TRBJ2-5	TGTGCCAGCAGCTCAGCCGCCACAGGGTTGTTAGGGGAGACCCAGTACTTC	CASSSAATGLLGETQYF
-	14	TRBV10-3	once	TRBJ2-1	TGTGCCATCAGTGAAAATAAGGGGGACAATGAGCAGTTCTTC	CAISENKGDNEQFF
TRBD1	13	TRBV29-1	-	TRBJ1-5	TGCAGCGCAAACGACAGGGAAGGTCAGCCCCAGCATTTT	CSANDREGQPQHF
TRBD2	15	TRBV3-1/TRBV3-2	-	TRBJ2-5	TGTGCCAGCAGGGGGCTAGCGGGAAGCCAAGAGACCCAGTACTTC	CASRGLAGSQETQYF
-	13	TRBV11-1	few	TRBJ1-2	TGTGCCAGCAGCTCCCAGGGCCTCTATGGCTACACCTTC	CASSSQGLYGYTF
TRBD2	20	TRBV28	-	TRBJ2-1	TGTGCCAGCAGTAAAAGGGTGTTCCGGGCTAGCGGGAGGGCCTATAATGAGCAGTTCTTC	CASSKRVFRASGRAYNEQFF
-	13	TRBV6-5	many	TRBJ1-5	TGTGCCAGCTCCGAGCTAAGCAATCAGCCCCAGCATTTT	CASSELSNQPQHF
-	14	TRBV28	once	TRBJ1-3	TGTGCCAGCACAAACAGGGCCGGTTTAGACACCATATATTTT	CASTNRAGLDTIYF
TRBD2	17	TRBV19	-	TRBJ2-3	TGTGCCAGTAGTATGGGGAAACTAGCGGGAGTATCAGATACGCAGTATTTT	CASSMGKLAGVSDTQYF
-	12	TRBV24-1	-	TRBJ2-2	TGTGCCGCGGGCAGGAGATCCGGGGAGCTGTTTTTT	CAAGRRSGELFF
-	12	TRBV5-4	-	TRBJ2-4	TGTGCCAGCAGCTCGGGTTCGAACATTCAGTACTTC	CASSSGSNIQYF
-	12	TRBV7-9	-	TRBJ2-1	TGTGCCAGCAGCTTTGTACAGCCTCAGCAGTTCTTC	CASSFVQPQQFF
TRBD2	16	TRBV4-1	-	TRBJ2-7	TGCGCCAGCAGCCAAGGCGGGGGGGCGGGAGGCTACGAGCAGTACTTC	CASSQGGGAGGYEQYF
-	15	TRBV28	-	TRBJ1-4	TGTGCCAGCAGTCGCCCGCGCAGGCCTAATGAAAAACTGTTTTTT	CASSRPRRPNEKLFF
-	12	TRBV6-2/TRBV6-3	-	TRBJ2-7	TGTGCCAGCAGCCAGATACCACAAAGGCAGTACTTC	CASSQIPQRQYF
TRBD2	17	TRBV7-9	-	TRBJ2-3	TGTGCCAGCAGCTTAGGGGCCGGGGGGATTGGGACAGATACGCAGTATTTT	CASSLGAGGIGTDTQYF
-	13	TRBV5-5	-	TRBJ1-6	TGTGCCAGCGAAGCCTCGGGGGGTTCACCCCTCCACTTT	CASEASGGSPLHF
-	12	TRBV7-2	few	TRBJ2-3	TGTGCCAGCAGCCCTTACACAGATACGCAGTATTTT	CASSPYTDTQYF
TRBD1	14	TRBV7-9	few	TRBJ2-5	TGTGCCAGCAGAAGGACAGGGGGCCAGGAGACCCAGTACTTC	CASRRTGGQETQYF
-	16	TRBV6-4	-	TRBJ2-2	TGTGCCAGCAGTGACTCCCCGGGGGATAACACCGGGGAGCTGTTTTTT	CASSDSPGDNTGELFF
-	15	TRBV18	-	TRBJ2-5	TGTGCCAGCTCAGCTCCAGACAACTTCCAAGAGACCCAGTACTTC	CASSAPDNFQETQYF
-	12	TRBV12-3/TRBV12-4	-	TRBJ1-2	TGTGCCAGCAGTACAGCTAACTATGGCTACACCTTC	CASSTANYGYTF
-	15	TRBV6-1	few	TRBJ1-3	TGTGCCAGCAGTGAACAGGCCCACTCTGGAAACACCATATATTTT	CASSEQAHSGNTIYF
-	13	TRBV19	many	TRBJ2-7	TGTGCCAGTAGTGGACAGTTGACCTACGAGCAGTACTTC	CASSGQLTYEQYF
-	15	TRBV3-1/TRBV3-2	-	TRBJ1-2	TGTGCCAGCAGCCAAGGGGGCCTTATGAACTATGGCTACACCTTC	CASSQGGLMNYGYTF
TRBD1	12	TRBV2	-	TRBJ2-5	TGTGCCGGGAAGGACAGGGGTGAGACCCAGTACTTC	CAGKDRGETQYF
TRBD2	16	TRBV2	-	TRBJ2-2	TGTGCCAGCAGCGCGACTAGCGGGAGGGCCGGCGGGGAGCTGTTTTTT	CASSATSGRAGGELFF
TRBD2	14	TRBV10-2	-	TRBJ2-1	TGCGCCAGCAGCGGACTAGCGGGAGGGAATGAGCAGTTCTTC	CASSGLAGGNEQFF
TRBD1	14	TRBV6-6	-	TRBJ2-7	TGTGCCAGCAGTTATGGACAGGGGAACTACGAGCAGTACTTC	CASSYGQGNYEQYF
-	15	TRBV25-1	-	TRBJ2-3	TGTGCCAGCAGGATCCGGGACTCCGGCACAGATACGCAGTATTTT	CASRIRDSGTDTQYF
-	13	TRBV29-1	-	TRBJ2-5	TGCAGCGTCCCCCAGGGCAGTCAAGAGACCCAGTACTTC	CSVPQGSQETQYF
-	17	TRBV15	-	TRBJ1-2	TGTGCCACCAGTAAGGACTACTCAGGGTCGGATAACTATGGCTACACCTTC	CATSKDYSGSDNYGYTF
-	15	TRBV5-1	-	TRBJ1-4	TGCGCCAGCAGGGATGACCGGGACATTCGGGAAAAACTGTTTTTT	CASRDDRDIREKLFF
TRBD2	16	TRBV7-2	-	TRBJ2-2	TGTGCCAGCAGCTTCGGACTAGCGGGAGCAGGTGGGGAGCTGTTTTTT	CASSFGLAGAGGELFF
TRBD1	15	TRBV6-5	few	TRBJ2-3	TGTGCCAGCAGTCCCAGGACAGGGGGGCCTGATACGCAGTATTTT	CASSPRTGGPDTQYF
-	12	TRBV10-3	-	TRBJ2-3	TGTGCCATCAGTGAGCAAAGCCCACAGGAGTATTTT	CAISEQSPQEYF
-	16	TRBV27	-	TRBJ1-2	TGTGCCAGCAGTTTATCGATAAGCGGGGGGCACTATGGCTACACCTTC	CASSLSISGGHYGYTF
-	14	TRBV3-1/TRBV3-2	-	TRBJ2-7	TGTGCCAGCAGTCAAAGACGAGGTATCTACGAGCAGTACTTC	CASSQRRGIYEQYF
-	16	TRBV7-9	-	TRBJ2-2	TGTGCCAGCAGCACCTTAGACAAGCTGGGCACCGGGGAGCTGTTTTTT	CASSTLDKLGTGELFF
-	16	TRBV3-1/TRBV3-2	-	TRBJ2-2	TGTGCCAGCAGCCAACCCCCAGACTTGTACACCGGGGAGCTGTTTTTT	CASSQPPDLYTGELFF
TRBD2	15	TRBV7-2	-	TRBJ2-1	TGTGCCAGCAGCTCGCGGACTAGCGGGAGGGGTGAGCAGTTCTTC	CASSSRTSGRGEQFF
-	17	TRBV7-6	once	TRBJ1-2	TGTGCCAGCAGCTTAGGCTCGGGTCCTGATCCCGGCTATGGCTACACCTTC	CASSLGSGPDPGYGYTF
TRBD2	16	TRBV5-1	-	TRBJ2-1	TGCGCCAGCAGCTTGGAAGAACAGCGGGGGAGTAATGAGCAGTTCTTC	CASSLEEQRGSNEQFF
-	11	TRBV2	-	TRBJ2-1	TGTGCCAGCAGTGAGGAGAAGATTGCGTTCTTC	CASSEEKIAFF
-	14	TRBV18	once	TRBJ1-3	TGTGCCAGCTCACCCGGGATCTCTGGAAACACCATATATTTT	CASSPGISGNTIYF
-	13	TRBV7-2	-	TRBJ2-7	TGTGCCAGCAGCTTAGACCCAGGGTACGAGCAGTACTTC	CASSLDPGYEQYF
TRBD2	15	TRBV6-5	few	TRBJ2-7	TGTGCCAGCAGTTTGCGGGAGAACCCCCTCTACGAGCAGTACTTC	CASSLRENPLYEQYF
TRBD2	17	TRBV7-9	few	TRBJ2-1	TGTGCCAGCAGCATAGGGACTAGCGGGAGACTCGATACCGGGCAGTTCTTC	CASSIGTSGRLDTGQFF
-	15	TRBV7-9	-	TRBJ2-3	TGTGCCAGCAGCTTAGGGACTCGGATCACAGATACGCAGTATTTT	CASSLGTRITDTQYF
TRBD1	13	TRBV12-3/TRBV12-4	-	TRBJ1-2	TGTGCCAGCAGACCGACAGGGTCTAGTGGCTACACCTTC	CASRPTGSSGYTF
-	15	TRBV28	-	TRBJ2-4	TGTGCCAGCAGAGATGGGAGGCTAGCCAAAAACATTCAGTACTTC	CASRDGRLAKNIQYF